This is a list of T cell receptor beta chains from one sample in a study of T cell responses to AZD1222 COVID-19 vaccine. Measured with immunoSEQ multiplex PCR; TCRdb has only the in-frame clones, and not every one. Of roughly 150,000 clones listed, about 92% are singletons. Sequencing was performed on peripheral blood, taken on day 0 of AZD1222 vaccination. These receptors all stem from an adult in good health. Both conserved end residues are part of each CDR3. Each record gives: J gene, V gene, clone size, D gene, CDR3 DNA, CDR3 protein. The D gene is left open where the match is weak. Clone sizes are given selectively: once, few, many, or a class where the clone is expanded.

>TRBJ1-2|TRBV30|-|-
TGTGCCTGGAGCGACTACAGTACTTATGGCTACACCTTC
CAWSDYSTYGYTF
>TRBJ1-2|TRBV6-5|once|-
TGTGCCAGCAGTAGGGACGGTAACTATGGCTACACCTTC
CASSRDGNYGYTF
>TRBJ1-4|TRBV30|-|TRBD1
TGTGCCTGGAGTTGGGGACAGGGCAATGAAAAACTGTTTTTT
CAWSWGQGNEKLFF
>TRBJ1-2|TRBV10-3|-|-
TGTGCCACCCGTCCCAGGGAAACTAACTATGGCTACACCTTC
CATRPRETNYGYTF
>TRBJ1-2|TRBV6-5|-|-
TGTGCCAGCTCCCGACTACCTAACTATGGCTACACCTTC
CASSRLPNYGYTF
>TRBJ1-3|TRBV9|-|-
TGTGCCAGCAGCGTAGATAGGTCTGGAAACACCATATATTTT
CASSVDRSGNTIYF
>TRBJ1-5|TRBV5-1|-|-
TGCGCCAGCAGCCAAGAAGGCGGTCAGCCCCAGCATTTT
CASSQEGGQPQHF
>TRBJ1-1|TRBV19|-|-
TGTGCCAGTAGTACAGACAGATCGAAGAACACTGAAGCTTTCTTT
CASSTDRSKNTEAFF
>TRBJ2-7|TRBV7-2|-|TRBD2
TGTGCCAGCAGCTTAGAGGGACTAGCGGGAGGCGAGCAGTACTTC
CASSLEGLAGGEQYF
>TRBJ1-1|TRBV4-3|-|-
TGCGCCAGCAGCCAGTACAGGGAGGGCACTGAAGCTTTCTTT
CASSQYREGTEAFF
>TRBJ2-7|TRBV3-1/TRBV3-2|-|-
TGTGCCAGCAGCCAAGAGGAGCGGTTCTGGAACGAGCAGTACTTC
CASSQEERFWNEQYF
>TRBJ1-5|TRBV7-3|-|-
TGTGCCAGCAGCAAAGATAGCAATCAGCCCCAGCATTTT
CASSKDSNQPQHF
>TRBJ2-7|TRBV5-4|-|TRBD1
TGTGCCAGCAGCCAAATCGGGACAGGTGGGCAGTACTTC
CASSQIGTGGQYF
>TRBJ1-2|TRBV3-1/TRBV3-2|once|TRBD1
TGTGCCAGCAGCCAAGGTCCGACAGGGTTAGACGGCTACACCTTC
CASSQGPTGLDGYTF
>TRBJ1-6|TRBV10-2|-|-
TGCGCCAGCTCGGGGGAGTATAATTCACCCCTCCACTTT
CASSGEYNSPLHF
>TRBJ2-3|TRBV18|-|TRBD2
TGTGCCAGCTCAGCGCGGGGGAGTGCAGATACGCAGTATTTT
CASSARGSADTQYF
>TRBJ2-1|TRBV19|-|-
TGTGCCAGTAGTATAGAGGCGACCAATGAGCAGTTCTTC
CASSIEATNEQFF
>TRBJ2-3|TRBV3-1/TRBV3-2|-|-
TGTGCCAGCAGCCAGGTCGTCACAGATACGCAGTATTTT
CASSQVVTDTQYF
>TRBJ1-3|TRBV5-4|-|TRBD1
TGTGCCAGCAGCCTCGGGACAGTTGGAAACACCATATATTTT
CASSLGTVGNTIYF
>TRBJ1-6|TRBV29-1|-|-
TGCAGCGTCTCCAGGCAGACAACCAATTCACCCCTCCACTTT
CSVSRQTTNSPLHF
>TRBJ1-6|TRBV7-6|-|-
TGTGCCAGCAGCTTAATCGGGAATTCACCCCTCCACTTT
CASSLIGNSPLHF
>TRBJ2-5|TRBV18|-|-
TGTGCCAGCTCACCCTTGGACGGACCCCAAGAGACCCAGTACTTC
CASSPLDGPQETQYF
>TRBJ1-3|TRBV11-2|-|-
TGTGCCAGCAGCTCCGGACAGTTAAGCTCTGGAAACACCATATATTTT
CASSSGQLSSGNTIYF
>TRBJ1-2|TRBV28|-|TRBD1
TGTGCCAGCAGTTCTCCTCGACAGGGCTATGGCTACACCTTC
CASSSPRQGYGYTF
>TRBJ2-7|TRBV18|-|TRBD1
TGTGCCAGCTCATCCGGGACAGGGGATTTGTACGAGCAGTACTTC
CASSSGTGDLYEQYF
>TRBJ1-1|TRBV11-3|-|-
TGTGCCAGCAGCTTTTATGGTAACACTGAAGCTTTCTTT
CASSFYGNTEAFF
>TRBJ1-2|TRBV19|-|-
TGTGCCAGTAGAGGGGACCTCTATGGCTACACCTTC
CASRGDLYGYTF
>TRBJ1-6|TRBV4-2|-|TRBD1
TGTGCCAGCAGCCAGGATCCGGGACAGGGGGCTTCACCCCTCCACTTT
CASSQDPGQGASPLHF
>TRBJ1-2|TRBV28|once|-
TGTGCCTCCGAACTGCCGGGTCCTAACTATGGCTACACCTTC
CASELPGPNYGYTF
>TRBJ2-1|TRBV10-1|-|TRBD2
TGCGCCAGCAGCTCCGGTAGCGGGAGCAATGAGCAGTTCTTC
CASSSGSGSNEQFF
>TRBJ2-3|TRBV19|-|-
TGTGCCAGTAGTATAGACAAATACAGGAACGGAGATACGCAGTATTTT
CASSIDKYRNGDTQYF
>TRBJ1-2|TRBV27|-|-
TGTGCCAGCAGTTTCCTACCCATAGAAAGAAAGGACTATGGCTACACCTTC
CASSFLPIERKDYGYTF
>TRBJ2-1|TRBV28|-|TRBD2
TGTGCCAGCAGTTTAAGGACTAGCTCCTACAATGAGCAGTTCTTC
CASSLRTSSYNEQFF
>TRBJ1-5|TRBV4-1|-|-
TGCGCCAGCAGCCAAGGGAGGGGTAATAATCAGCCCCAGCATTTT
CASSQGRGNNQPQHF
>TRBJ2-2|TRBV11-3|-|-
TGTGCCAGCAGCTTAAGGTTTAGCGGCACCGGGGAGCTGTTTTTT
CASSLRFSGTGELFF
>TRBJ2-7|TRBV9|-|-
TGTGCCAGCAGCCCCCGGAGGGGGACGTTGGAGCAGTACTTC
CASSPRRGTLEQYF